This TCR beta chain was obtained from a study of blood T cells in healthy people across ages. This clonotype was picked up one time. One end of the junction is discordant with germline, which a read error may explain. CDR1 SNHLY and CDR2 FYNNEI come from the germline V gene. The CDR3 has 14 residues. Through a sample-barcoded 5' primer and a J-beta primer mix, a second PCR was run for 7 to 11 cycles. TCRdb reanalysed the 5' RACE reads using MiXCR and keeps one entry per CDR3 protein. The data hold about 1.4 million distinct CDR3 sequences, with approximately 60% observed a single time. This sequence originates from a man aged 18 to 30 in good health. The V call is TRBV2, the J call TRBJ1-6; D not certain. Sequenced material: blood. The CDR3 sequence: CASNFRQNNSPLHF. The CDR3 nucleotides read TGCGCCAGCAATTTTAGACAAAATAATTCACCCCTCCACTTT.